The 24 T cell receptor beta chains in this list originate from one sample, sequenced in a study of technical replicates of blood from a few donors. Profiling relied on immunoSEQ multiplex PCR, and the TCRdb table lists in-frame clones only, not all of them. The table includes 80,000 to 95,000 clones, about 91% detected once. Sequenced material: T cells isolated from PBMCs. The origin of the receptors is a human donor in good health.

CDR3: CASRLGTANNQPQHF. The CDR3 DNA is TGCGCCAGCAGACTAGGGACAGCAAATAATCAGCCCCAGCATTTT. This sequence joins TRBV5-1 and TRBJ1-5; 7 nucleotides match TRBD1. The CDR3 has 15 amino acids. Germline V gene lookup returns CDR1 SGHRS and CDR2 YFSETQ. V lost 5 bases and J lost 4; bases outside the gene matches: 9.

V is TRBV6-1 and J is TRBJ2-7; TRBD2 is a possible D gene (7 bases). Germline V gene lookup returns CDR1 MNHNS and CDR2 SASEGT. V was clipped by 5 bases and J by 5 bases, with 13 bases between them. This CDR3 contains 13 residues. The chain's CDR3 is CASSRGGRDEQYF. In DNA form, the CDR3 reads TGTGCCAGCAGTAGGGGGGGAAGGGACGAGCAGTACTTC.

This chain joins TRBV28 and TRBJ2-5; the D gene is possibly TRBD2 (6 bases). Trimming took 6 bases from V and 7 from J, leaving 18 bases between them. CDR1 and CDR2 from the germline V gene are MDHEN and SYDVKM. The length of the CDR3 is 14 residues. CDR3 residues: CASSRDSPLGTQYF. The CDR3, as DNA: TGTGCCAGCAGCCGGGACTCACCGCTGGGGACCCAGTACTTC. The full variable domain, in which reference TRBV28 and TRBJ2-5 provide the parts outside the CDR3, is DVKVTQSSRYLVKRTGEKVFLECVQDMDHENMFWYRQDPGLGLRLIYFSYDVKMKEKGDIPEGYSVSREKKERFSLILESASTNQTSMYLCASSRDSPLGTQYFGPGTRLLVL.

The rearrangement links TRBV5-4 to TRBJ1-1; no reliable D call. Germline CDR1 is SGHNT and CDR2 is YYREEE (reference sequence). The CDR3 is made up of 15 amino acids. V lost 4 bases and J lost 0, with 13 bases in between. CDR3 protein: CASSPLEPMNTEAFF. The CDR3 nucleotides are TGTGCCAGCAGCCCCTTAGAACCGATGAACACTGAAGCTTTCTTT.

The gene calls are TRBV28 and TRBJ2-6, with D perhaps TRBD1 (6 bases). The CDR3 covers 16 residues. Trimming left V 7 bases short and J 4 bases short, with 17 bases between. CDR1 is MDHEN, CDR2 SYDVKM, per germline. The CDR3 DNA sequence: TGTGCCAGCACCCTTACCCCAGGGGCAGGGGCCAACGTCCTGACTTTC. It codes for CASTLTPGAGANVLTF.

The chain combines TRBV11-3 with TRBJ2-1, with D possibly matching TRBD2 (5 bases). CDR3 size: 13 residues. The germline CDR1 and CDR2 sequences are SGHNT and YENEEA. The V end was cut by 3 bases, the J end by 6 bases, with 9 bases between. The CDR3 spells CASSFGRINEQFF. CDR3 coding DNA: TGTGCCAGCAGCTTTGGGAGAATCAATGAGCAGTTCTTC.

This clone was counted a single time. The chain couples TRBV19 to TRBJ2-2, with 7 bases identical to TRBD1. The CDR3 covers 16 residues. V was clipped by 6 bases and J by 6 bases; unmatched bases: 13. Germline V gives CDR1 LNHDA, CDR2 SQIVND (reference sequence). CDR3 DNA sequence: TGTGCCAGTAGAAAAAAAAGGACAGGCGGCTCCGGGGAGCTGTTTTTT. Translated: CASRKKRTGGSGELFF.

The chain joins TRBV11-3 to TRBJ2-1; D uncertain. Germline assignment: CDR1 SGHNT and CDR2 YENEEA. Between the trimmed V and J ends, which lost 8 bases and 2 bases, there was a span of 10 bases. CDR3 length: 13 amino acids. CDR3 in DNA: TGTGCCAGCGAAAAGGAGACCTACAATGAGCAGTTCTTC. It yields the protein CASEKETYNEQFF.

The V and J genes are TRBV5-6 and TRBJ2-3; 9 bases are shared with TRBD1. This CDR3 has 15 amino acids. The trim removed 1 base at V and 1 base at J, leaving 1 base unmatched. CDR1 is SGHDT, CDR2 YYEEEE, per germline. CDR3 region: CASSLRDRGTDTQYF. In DNA, the CDR3 is TGTGCCAGCAGCTTGCGGGACAGGGGCACAGATACGCAGTATTTT.

The V gene is TRBV7-9, the J gene TRBJ2-2, with TRBD2 matching over 9 bases. V dropped 6 bases and J dropped 4; count of bases not matched to a gene: 3. Looked up from germline, CDR1 is SEHNR and CDR2 is FQNEAQ (reference sequence). The CDR3 is 14 amino acids. CDR3 in amino acids: CASRQAGGTGELFF. CDR3 DNA: TGTGCCAGCAGACAAGCGGGAGGCACCGGGGAGCTGTTTTTT.

The chain couples TRBV18 to TRBJ2-5; 7 bases agree with TRBD1. Trimming cost V 1 base and J 2 bases; bases outside gene matches: 7. Per the germline V gene, CDR1 is KGHSH and CDR2 is LQKENI. This CDR3 spans 16 amino acids. CDR3 in amino acids: CASSPRSTGYQETQYF. The DNA of the CDR3 is TGTGCCAGCTCACCACGGTCGACAGGGTATCAAGAGACCCAGTACTTC.

J is TRBJ2-3 and V is TRBV30, with D maybe TRBD1 (5 bases). Germline CDR1 reads GTSNPN; CDR2 reads SVGIG (reference sequence). The CDR3 runs 11 residues. The V and J ends lost 8 bases and 6 bases respectively, with 12 bases between them. The CDR3 here is CAGADADTQYF. Here the CDR3 DNA reads TGTGCCGGGGCAGATGCGGATACGCAGTATTTT.

The chain couples TRBV6-6 to TRBJ2-3; D call uncertain. Germline assignment: CDR1 MNHNY and CDR2 SVGAGI (reference sequence). This CDR3 comprises 13 residues. With 6 bases removed from V and 4 bases from J, the gap between germline ends came to 11 bases. The CDR3 DNA reads as TGTGCCAGCAGCACTATACGTTCAGATACGCAGTATTTT. This translates into CASSTIRSDTQYF.

The CDR3 protein is CATSFPGTGGGDSNQPQHF. Written as DNA, the CDR3 is TGTGCCACCAGCTTTCCCGGGACAGGGGGTGGAGATAGCAATCAGCCCCAGCATTTT. V is TRBV15 and J is TRBJ1-5; TRBD1 agrees at 11 bases. V lost 5 bases to trimming and J lost 0 bases; unmatched junction nucleotides: 12. The CDR3 sequence is 19 residues long. Germline loops: CDR1 LNHNV, CDR2 YYDKDF (reference sequence).

In nucleotides, the CDR3 is TGTGCCAGTAGCAGGGGGTCGCCCTGGAATCAGCCCCAGCATTTT. This translates into CASSRGSPWNQPQHF. This chain links TRBV19 with TRBJ1-5; 7 bases are a match to TRBD1. The trim removed 6 bases at V and 4 bases at J, leaving 9 bases unmatched. Germline V gene sequence: CDR1 LNHDA, CDR2 SQIVND (reference sequence). This CDR3 spans 15 amino acids.

The V gene is TRBV28, the J gene TRBJ2-7; 12 bases are a match to TRBD2. The germline V gene has CDR1 MDHEN and CDR2 SYDVKM. V shed 2 bases, J shed 0 bases, and the junction held 11 bases outside the gene matches. CDR3 length: 19 amino acids. Here the CDR3 DNA reads TGTGCCAGCAGTTTAGGCCTAGCGGGAGGGTCGATCTTCTCCTACGAGCAGTACTTC. This codes for CASSLGLAGGSIFSYEQYF.

J is TRBJ1-2 and V is TRBV7-8; D gene uncertain. V gave up 4 bases and J gave up 7 bases, with 13 bases separating them. In germline, CDR1 is SGHVS, CDR2 FQNEAQ. The CDR3 is 13 amino acids. The DNA for the CDR3 is TGTGCCAGCAGCTCGGACTTAGTCTCTGGCTACACCTTC. Encoded protein: CASSSDLVSGYTF.

The rearrangement links TRBV9 to TRBJ1-2; D uncertain. Germline-derived CDR1 and CDR2 are SGDLS and YYNGEE. CDR3 length: 14 amino acids. V lost 2 bases and J 5 bases, leaving 13 bases between the germline ends. The chain's CDR3 is CASSVGESGYGYTF. The CDR3 DNA follows: TGTGCCAGCAGCGTCGGGGAGAGTGGGTATGGCTACACCTTC.

J is TRBJ1-5 and V is TRBV6-5; TRBD1 is a possible D gene (5 bases). CDR1 and CDR2 (germline): MNHEY, SVGAGI. The CDR3 has 15 residues. V was pared by 6 bases and J by 3 bases, with 15 bases between. The CDR3, as DNA: TGTGCCAGCAGCCGCGGGGGGGGTAACAATCAGCCCCAGCATTTT. This encodes CASSRGGGNNQPQHF.

The rearrangement links TRBV4-2 to TRBJ1-2; 10 nucleotides align to TRBD1. In germline, CDR1 is LGHNA, CDR2 YNFKEQ. The CDR3 contains 14 residues. V lost 4 bases and J lost 3; bases outside the gene matches: 2. CDR3 sequence reads: CASSPGTGDYGYTF. CDR3 sequence (DNA): TGTGCCAGCAGCCCCGGGACAGGGGACTATGGCTACACCTTC.

The chain has TRBV5-1 and TRBJ1-1, with a possible D match to TRBD1 (6 bases). CDR3 size: 15 residues. In germline, CDR1 is SGHRS, CDR2 YFSETQ. V gave up 4 bases and J gave up 3 bases, with 16 bases separating them. The CDR3 DNA is TGCGCCAGCAGCATGGGGGGCCTGTGGGACACTGAAGCTTTCTTT. Its translation is CASSMGGLWDTEAFF.

The chain has TRBV27 and TRBJ2-1, with a possible D match to TRBD2 (6 bases). CDR1 is MNHEY and CDR2 is SMNVEV in the germline V gene (reference sequence). Between the trimmed V and J ends, which lost 3 bases and 8 bases, there was a span of 14 bases. This CDR3 comprises 14 residues. The CDR3 DNA is TGTGCCAGCAGTTTCACGACGGGAGTACATGAGCAGTTCTTC. Protein sequence: CASSFTTGVHEQFF.

The genes are TRBV6-5 and TRBJ2-1, with D possibly matching TRBD1 (6 bases). The CDR3 runs 12 residues. V was clipped by 6 bases and J by 15 bases, with 18 bases between them. Germline CDR1 reads MNHEY; CDR2 reads SVGAGI. The CDR3 bases are TGTGCCAGCAGCCCCCCCGGGACAATGGCGTTCTTC. This encodes CASSPPGTMAFF.

The chain links TRBV5-5 to TRBJ1-1, with no clear D. The CDR3 covers 14 residues. Germline V gives CDR1 SGHKS, CDR2 YYEKEE (reference sequence). V was pared by 2 bases and J by 3 bases, with 11 bases between. The CDR3 loop reads CASSFQLEDTEAFF. Here the CDR3 DNA reads TGTGCCAGCAGCTTCCAGCTAGAGGACACTGAAGCTTTCTTT.